This T cell receptor beta chain was retrieved from a study of vaccination and CD4 T cells after COVID-19. Broader study findings: The study sampled relatively few convalescent patients and omitted early post-infection timepoints.

Points on this clonotype: The antigen is undetermined.

Regarding treatment: roughly 11-day PBMC culture with coronavirus spike peptide pools or control peptides (ViraFEST assay). V was shortened by 5 bases and J by 1 base, with 9 bases between the two germline ends. This CDR3 spans 13 amino acids. Germline loops: CDR1 SGHRS, CDR2 YFSETQ. Cultured CD4+ T cell DNA underwent sequencing with the Oncomine TCR Beta short-read assay. It was cultured CD4+ T cells from which genomic DNA was extracted. TCRdb fed the PCR reads into MiXCR, producing one record per CDR3 protein. The table lists 10,000 to 15,000 distinct CDR3 sequences, 55% to 60% of them singletons. This sequence joins TRBV5-1 and TRBJ1-1; D remains ambiguous. Sequenced: CD4+ T cells from blood, cultured in vitro. This sequence was found in a human donor who had recovered from COVID-19. The DNA for the CDR3 is TGCGCCAGCAGTCCACAGCAGAACACTGAAGCTTTCTTT. The encoded protein is CASSPQQNTEAFF.